The clone carrying this TCR beta chain was seen only once. This specimen comes from a study of memory CD8 T cells in hepatitis C reinfection. The protocol was immunoSEQ multiplex PCR, while the TCRdb copy is restricted to in-frame clones and leaves out a portion. This sample has over 35,000 clones, with roughly 90% found just once. Regarding time point: peak reinfection, 3 to 8 weeks after reinfection detection. Sorted cells were sequenced directly ex vivo without any in vitro expansion. The Montreal HEPCO cohort supplied donors who inject drugs. Sequences were obtained from naive CD8+ T cells sorted from blood. The clonotype comes from a man aged 18 to 35 with hepatitis C virus infection.

The CDR3 loop reads CSVKGLGTAGLAGFPPDTQYF. The CDR3 DNA reads as TGCAGCGTAAAGGGCCTCGGGACAGCCGGACTAGCGGGATTCCCCCCAGATACGCAGTATTTT. This chain links TRBV29-1 with TRBJ2-3; 12 bases agree with TRBD2. There are 21 residues in the CDR3. The germline V gene encodes CDR1 SQVTM and CDR2 ANQGSEA. Germline trimming cut 6 bases from V and 4 bases from J; bases unmatched to any gene: 26.